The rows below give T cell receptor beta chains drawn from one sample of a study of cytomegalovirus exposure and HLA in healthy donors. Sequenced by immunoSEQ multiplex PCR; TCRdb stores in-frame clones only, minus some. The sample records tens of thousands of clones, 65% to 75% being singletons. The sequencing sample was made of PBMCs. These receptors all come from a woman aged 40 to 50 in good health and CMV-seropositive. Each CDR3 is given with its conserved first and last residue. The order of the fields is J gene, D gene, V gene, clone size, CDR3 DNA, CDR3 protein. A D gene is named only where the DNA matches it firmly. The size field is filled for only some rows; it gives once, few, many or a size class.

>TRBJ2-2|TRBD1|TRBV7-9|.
TGTGCCAGCAGCTTAGCCGGGACAGGGAACGGGGAGCTGTTTTTT
CASSLAGTGNGELFF
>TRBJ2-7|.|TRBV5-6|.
TGTGCCAGCACCGATTCAGCTAGGAGGGTCTACGAGCAGTACTTC
CASTDSARRVYEQYF
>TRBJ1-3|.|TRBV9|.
TGTGCCAGCAGCGTAGCCCCATCAACAGGGGGAAACACCATATATTTT
CASSVAPSTGGNTIYF
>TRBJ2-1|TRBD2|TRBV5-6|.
TGTGCCAGCAGCTTGGGGGGGGGCTCCTACAATGAGCAGTTCTTC
CASSLGGGSYNEQFF
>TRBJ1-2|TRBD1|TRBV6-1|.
TGTGCCAGCGAGGCAGGGGGGTTCTATGGCTACACCTTC
CASEAGGFYGYTF
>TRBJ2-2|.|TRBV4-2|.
TGTGCCAGCACCCTCGGGTGGGCAGGGGAAAGGACCGGGGAGCTGTTTTTT
CASTLGWAGERTGELFF
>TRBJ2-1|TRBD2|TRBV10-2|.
TGCGCCAGCAGCCGAAGGTCTAGCGGGGGGCCCATTGAGCAGTTCTTC
CASSRRSSGGPIEQFF
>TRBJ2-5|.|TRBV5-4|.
TGTGCCAGCAGGGAGGGAAATCGGGTACAAGAGACCCAGTACTTC
CASREGNRVQETQYF
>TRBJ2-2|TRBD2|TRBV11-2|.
TGTGCCAGCAGCCTCTCCTACCTGACTAGCGTTGGCGGGGAGCTGTTTTTT
CASSLSYLTSVGGELFF
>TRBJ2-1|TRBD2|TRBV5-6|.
TGTGCCAGCATTATCCTAGCGGAGGGTAATGAGCAGTTCTTC
CASIILAEGNEQFF
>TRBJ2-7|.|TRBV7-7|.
TGTGCTAGCAGCTTAGCTGGCAGCCCGGGGGAGCAGTACTTC
CASSLAGSPGEQYF
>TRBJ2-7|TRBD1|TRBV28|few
TGTGCCGTGGGCGGGACAGGGGGTAGGAGACTCTACGAGCAGTACTTC
CAVGGTGGRRLYEQYF
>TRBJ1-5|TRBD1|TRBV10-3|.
TGTGCCATCGGGACAGCAGGGGGCAATCAGCCCCAGCATTTT
CAIGTAGGNQPQHF
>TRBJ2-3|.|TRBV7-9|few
TGTGCCAGCAGCTTAGCCGGTCTTAAAGACACAGATACGCAGTATTTT
CASSLAGLKDTDTQYF
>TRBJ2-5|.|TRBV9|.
TGTGCCAGCAGTCGACTCGGGAACCTCCAAGAGACCCAGTACTTC
CASSRLGNLQETQYF
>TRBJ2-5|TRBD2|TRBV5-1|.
TGCGCCAGCAGCTCCCTGACTAGCTTCGCAGAGACCCAGTACTTC
CASSSLTSFAETQYF
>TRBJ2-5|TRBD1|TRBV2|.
TGTGCCAGCAGGAGGGGGGACAGGGGAGAGACCCAGTACTTC
CASRRGDRGETQYF
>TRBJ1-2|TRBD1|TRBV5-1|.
TGCGCCAGCAGCTTAAAGGACAGGGGAGAGTTCGAGGGCTACACCTTC
CASSLKDRGEFEGYTF
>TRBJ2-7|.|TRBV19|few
TGTGCCAGTAGTGCGACTACTTACTACGAGCAGTACTTC
CASSATTYYEQYF
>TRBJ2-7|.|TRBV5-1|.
TGCGCCAGCAGCTCGATGGTGGGGGCGATATCCTACGAGCAGTACTTC
CASSSMVGAISYEQYF
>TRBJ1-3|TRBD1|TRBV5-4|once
TGTGCCAGCAGCCCAGACAGGGCCGGAAACACCATATATTTT
CASSPDRAGNTIYF
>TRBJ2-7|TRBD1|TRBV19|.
TGTGCCAGTAGCGGAAGGGACAGGGCCTACGAGCAGTACTTC
CASSGRDRAYEQYF
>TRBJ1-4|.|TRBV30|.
TGTGCCTGGAGTGTGAGTGAAAAACTGTTTTTT
CAWSVSEKLFF
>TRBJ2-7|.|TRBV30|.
TGTGCCTGGAGGGAGGGCACAGCGAATACCTACGAGCAGTACTTC
CAWREGTANTYEQYF
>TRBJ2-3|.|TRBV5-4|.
TGTGCCAGCAGCTTGAATCAGGTGATCACAGATACGCAGTATTTT
CASSLNQVITDTQYF
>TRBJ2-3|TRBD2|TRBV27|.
TGTGCCAGCAGTTTCCTTATAGCGGGCCTAAGCACAGATACGCAGTATTTT
CASSFLIAGLSTDTQYF
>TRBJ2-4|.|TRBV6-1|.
TGTGCCAGCAGAGAACCGGGACATCTCAAAAACATTCAGTACTTC
CASREPGHLKNIQYF
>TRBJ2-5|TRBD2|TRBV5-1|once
TGCGCCAGCAGCTTGGTTCGGGGGGTCGAAGAGACCCAGTACTTC
CASSLVRGVEETQYF
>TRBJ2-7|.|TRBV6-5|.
TGTGCCAGCAGTTACGGGCGGTGGGAGCCCACCTACGAGCAGTACTTC
CASSYGRWEPTYEQYF
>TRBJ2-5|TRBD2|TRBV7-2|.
TGTGCCAGCAGCCCCCCGGGACTAGCTGGGCCAGAGACCCAGTACTTC
CASSPPGLAGPETQYF
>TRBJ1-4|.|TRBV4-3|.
TGCGCCAGCAGCCCCGACAGATCAACTAATGAAAAACTGTTTTTT
CASSPDRSTNEKLFF
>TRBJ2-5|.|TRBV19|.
TGTGCCAGTAGCTCTGGTCGGAACAGGCAGGAGACCCAGTACTTC
CASSSGRNRQETQYF
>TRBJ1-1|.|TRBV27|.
TGTGCCAGCAGACTAAGACGGATGAACACTGAAGCTTTCTTT
CASRLRRMNTEAFF
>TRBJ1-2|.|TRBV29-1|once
TGCAGCGTTGGGACTGCGGGGAGGTATGGCTACACCTTC
CSVGTAGRYGYTF
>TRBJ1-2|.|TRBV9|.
TGTGCCAGCAGCGTAGATCGGGGTAGCTATGGCTACACCTTC
CASSVDRGSYGYTF
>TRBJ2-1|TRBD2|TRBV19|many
TGTGCCAGTAGTAGGCAAGCGGGGGGCGGTTACAATGAGCAGTTCTTC
CASSRQAGGGYNEQFF
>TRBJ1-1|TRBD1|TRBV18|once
TGTGCCAGCTCACCGAGCCAACAGGGGCCCGTGGCTTTCTTT
CASSPSQQGPVAFF
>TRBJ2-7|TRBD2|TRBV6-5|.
TGTGCCAGCACTCCCCTAGCGGGGGACTCCTACGAGCAGTACTTC
CASTPLAGDSYEQYF
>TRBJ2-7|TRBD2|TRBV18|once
TGTGCCAGCTCACCAAAGGAACTAGCGGCTTCCTACGAGCAGTACTTC
CASSPKELAASYEQYF
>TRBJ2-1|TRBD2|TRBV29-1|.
TGCAGCGTTAGAGGGACTAGCGGCTACAATGAGCAGTTCTTC
CSVRGTSGYNEQFF
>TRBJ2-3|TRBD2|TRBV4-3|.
TGCGCCAGCAGCTCTCGCGGGGGGACACCCACAGATACGCAGTATTTT
CASSSRGGTPTDTQYF
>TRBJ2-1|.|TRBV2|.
TGTGCCAGCAGTCGGCAGGGGCCCTCCAATGAGCAGTTCTTC
CASSRQGPSNEQFF
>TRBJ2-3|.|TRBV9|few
TGTGCCAGCAGCGTACAGATCACAGATACGCAGTATTTT
CASSVQITDTQYF
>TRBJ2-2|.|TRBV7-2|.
TGTGCCAGCAGCTTAGCACGGTTCACCGGGGAGCTGTTTTTT
CASSLARFTGELFF
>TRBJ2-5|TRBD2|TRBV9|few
TGTGCCAGCAGCGCTGGACTAGCGGATTTTCGGGAGACCCAGTACTTC
CASSAGLADFRETQYF
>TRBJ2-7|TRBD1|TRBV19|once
TGTGCCAGTAGTGTCGACAGGGCTCGGCAGTACTTC
CASSVDRARQYF
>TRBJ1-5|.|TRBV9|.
TGTGCCAGCAGCCGCGGGGTTAGCAATCAGCCCCAGCATTTT
CASSRGVSNQPQHF
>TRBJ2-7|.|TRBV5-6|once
TGTGCCAGCCTGTCCGACACCGGCGAGCAGTACTTC
CASLSDTGEQYF
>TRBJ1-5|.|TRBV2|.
TGTGCCAGCACTTTCATAGGTGGCGGTCAGCCCCAGCATTTT
CASTFIGGGQPQHF
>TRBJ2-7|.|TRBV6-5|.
TGTGCCAGCACTGGCAGTCCCTACGAGCAGTACTTC
CASTGSPYEQYF
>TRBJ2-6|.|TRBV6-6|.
TGTGCCAGCAGCCTCCAGGATAACGTCCTGACTTTC
CASSLQDNVLTF
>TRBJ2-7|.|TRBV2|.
TGTGCCAGCAGTGCACAGAGCTCCTACGAGCAGTACTTC
CASSAQSSYEQYF
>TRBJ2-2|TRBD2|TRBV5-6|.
TGTGCCAGCATATCTTTTCCGGGAGGGACGAACACCGGGGAGCTGTTTTTT
CASISFPGGTNTGELFF
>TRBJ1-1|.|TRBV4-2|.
TGTGCCAGCAGCCAAGATTGGCGGGCTTTCTTT
CASSQDWRAFF
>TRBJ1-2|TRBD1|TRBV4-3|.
TGCGCCAGCAGCCAAGATTTCTTAGGGACAGGACTTAACTATGGCTACACCTTC
CASSQDFLGTGLNYGYTF